This T cell receptor beta chain was identified in a study of blood T cell repertoires in COVID-19. On the study more broadly: Collection of acute and convalescent COVID-19 samples took place in the United States, Italy and Spain. In each case, the material was cDNA or gDNA derived from T cells, B-cell-depleted T cells, or PBMCs.

This clone was seen a single time. Trimming stripped 1 base from V and 6 bases from J, with 13 bases between. From germline, CDR1 is SGHAT and CDR2 FQNNGV. This CDR3 is 14 amino acids long. Per the original methods: Researchers report that nucleated cell counts were estimated from reference gene primer amplification. This table comes from immunoSEQ multiplex PCR, and its TCRdb copy is limited to in-frame clones, with some not included. V, J and clone size derive from that table, while D and trimming were established from the DNA sequence. The repertoire holds around 250,000 clones, with 70% to 90% as singletons.

Sequenced: PBMCs or T cells enriched from blood (not recorded which). The origin of this receptor is a woman in her 50s with acute COVID-19. The rearrangement uses TRBV11-2 and TRBJ2-7; D possibly corresponds to TRBD1 (5 bases). CDR3: CASSLAFGRVEQYF. The CDR3 DNA reads as TGTGCCAGCAGCTTAGCCTTCGGCAGGGTCGAGCAGTACTTC.